The entry below gives a single TCR beta chain sequence along with its context. Its antigen is still unknown. Germline V CDR1 and CDR2: MGHDK, SYGVNS. Germline trimming cut 2 bases from V and 1 base from J; bases unmatched to any gene: 9. CDR3 size: 18 residues. The data were obtained in a study of T-cell reconstitution after alpha-beta-depleted transplantation in children. General study points: Several hundred rapidly expanded clones from non-depleted graft cells reportedly supplied alpha-beta T cells about two months post-transplant. T-cell counts and diversity at one year post-transplant came mainly from newly produced T cells. Day-60 TCRbeta diversity that was high in some patients was derived from surviving recipient T cells and thymic progenitors.

Library preparation (for TCRbeta) was performed with unique molecular identifiers. From the PCR reads, TCRdb called clonotypes with MiXCR, one entry per CDR3 protein. The sample has fewer than 1 million distinct CDR3 sequences; approximately 15% are singletons. The sequenced sample was PBMCs, mostly from graft donor cells, obtained 360 days after TCRalphabeta/CD19-depleted stem cell transplant. The source of this sequence is a male patient younger than 18 who had a stem cell transplant for acute lymphoblastic leukemia, so the T cells may come from the graft donor. V is TRBV25-1 and J is TRBJ2-7; the match to TRBD2 covers 12 bases. The CDR3 loop reads CASSEEHTLAGGSYEQYF. As DNA, the CDR3 is TGTGCCAGCAGTGAAGAACATACTCTAGCGGGAGGGTCCTACGAGCAGTACTTC.